These 14 T cell receptor beta chains share one sample of origin, sequenced in a study of T cell repertoires in cytomegalovirus infection. TCRdb itself ran the reads through MiXCR, one entry per CDR3 protein. The repertoire has about 300,000 distinct CDR3 sequences, about 9.2% of them found once; the top ten carry approximately 2.4%. The material sequenced was PBMCs. The receptors stem from a human donor in good health (CMV status not recorded). Some clones in this sample may be carry-over from other donors' samples.

This clonotype showed up many times. V is TRBV6-1 and J is TRBJ1-5; D unclear. Trimming took 1 base from V and 1 from J, leaving 5 bases between them. Germline CDR1 reads MNHNS; CDR2 reads SASEGT. This CDR3 is built from 14 residues. CDR3 region: CASSEGLSNQPQHF. Written as DNA, the CDR3 is TGTGCCAGCAGTGAAGGCCTCAGCAATCAGCCCCAGCATTTT.

This clonotype was seen a handful of times. The chain combines TRBV12-3 or TRBV12-4 with TRBJ1-5; possible D gene TRBD1, 5 bases. The CDR3 totals 14 residues. Trimming shortened V by 4 bases and J by 2 bases, and 9 bases separated the two germline ends. Here the CDR3 DNA reads TGTGCCAGCAGTTCGGGACTCCGCAATCAGCCCCAGCATTTT. Its translation: CASSSGLRNQPQHF.

This clonotype has only a few counts. J is TRBJ1-5 and V is TRBV20-1; 9 nucleotides match TRBD1. V lost 5 bases, J lost 4 bases, and 9 bases stayed unmatched. The CDR3 length is 15 residues. The germline V gene encodes CDR1 DFQATT and CDR2 SNEGSKA (reference sequence). The CDR3 is CSAVNRGRDNQPQHF. The CDR3 DNA is TGCAGTGCTGTAAACAGGGGGCGGGATAATCAGCCCCAGCATTTT.

This clonotype was detected ten times or more. The chain employs TRBV10-3 and TRBJ2-5; D remains ambiguous. CDR1 and CDR2 from the germline V gene are ENHRY and SYGVKD. The CDR3 spans 16 residues. Between the trimmed V and J ends, which lost 0 bases and 5 bases, there was a span of 16 bases. The CDR3: CAISESPVAGGETQYF. The CDR3 DNA reads as TGTGCCATCAGTGAGTCGCCAGTTGCTGGTGGGGAGACCCAGTACTTC.

With respect to this clonotype: This sequence may be a read error, since a much larger clone differs from it by one base. The chain is built from TRBV12-3 or TRBV12-4 and TRBJ2-5, with a tentative D call TRBD2 (6 bases). Trimming removed 7 bases from V and 9 bases from J, with 21 bases in between. The CDR3 consists of 14 residues. This CDR3 reads CASTSGTRGQAQYF. CDR3 sequence (DNA): TGTGCCAGCACCTCCGGGACTCGAGGTCAGGCCCAGTACTTC.

This clonotype appeared a single time. V is TRBV25-1 and J is TRBJ2-1; D gene ambiguous. The CDR3 is 12 amino acids. Trimming took off 1 base at V and 5 bases at J, with 3 bases between the two ends. Germline CDR1 reads MGHDK; CDR2 reads SYGVNS. CDR3: CASSEFDNEQFF. Written as DNA, the CDR3 is TGTGCCAGCAGTGAATTTGACAATGAGCAGTTCTTC.

This clonotype was picked up many times. The chain combines TRBV6-2 or TRBV6-3 with TRBJ1-1; D unresolved. The V and J ends lost 2 bases and 1 base respectively, with 8 bases between them. The germline gives CDR1 MNHEY, CDR2 SVGEGT. The CDR3 has 14 amino acids. The CDR3 spells CASSYGMGNTEAFF. Here the CDR3 DNA reads TGTGCCAGCAGTTACGGAATGGGGAACACTGAAGCTTTCTTT.

The V and J genes are TRBV20-1 and TRBJ1-5, with TRBD1 identical over 7 bases. The CDR3 length is 14 residues. Germline loops: CDR1 DFQATT, CDR2 SNEGSKA (reference sequence). The trim removed 6 bases at V and 4 bases at J, leaving 9 bases unmatched. The CDR3 DNA sequence: TGCAGTGCCCCCCCGGACAGGCCAAATCAGCCCCAGCATTTT. Its protein product is CSAPPDRPNQPQHF.

This clonotype has at least ten counts. The V and J genes are TRBV27 and TRBJ2-3, with 10 bases identical to TRBD1. There are 15 residues in the CDR3. In germline, CDR1 is MNHEY, CDR2 SMNVEV (reference sequence). The trim removed 6 bases at V and 3 bases at J, leaving 6 bases unmatched. In DNA, the CDR3 is TGTGCCAGCAGCTCGGGGACAGGGGTTACAGATACGCAGTATTTT. As protein: CASSSGTGVTDTQYF.

This clonotype was seen repeatedly, ten times or more. The gene calls are TRBV5-6 and TRBJ1-1; 9 bases map to TRBD1. The trim removed 5 bases at V and 6 bases at J, leaving 8 bases unmatched. Germline CDR1 and CDR2: SGHDT and YYEEEE. The CDR3 contains 14 residues. The CDR3 loop is CASSNYNRGPEAFF. The CDR3 region has the DNA TGTGCCAGCAGTAACTACAACAGGGGGCCTGAAGCTTTCTTT.

The chain employs TRBV29-1 and TRBJ1-5, with 8 bases lining up with TRBD1. The CDR3 consists of 11 residues. V shed 4 bases and J 15 bases; nucleotides not matched to a gene: 8. Germline CDR1 reads SQVTM; CDR2 reads ANQGSEA. CDR3 loop: CSVGEGQGLHF. The CDR3 DNA is TGCAGCGTTGGGGAAGGACAGGGACTGCATTTT.

This clonotype appeared a few times. This chain connects TRBV5-6 to TRBJ2-2; 8 positions match TRBD1. Germline loops: CDR1 SGHDT, CDR2 YYEEEE. The CDR3 is 16 amino acids. V gave up 4 bases and J gave up 5 bases; unmatched junction bases: 10. The CDR3 nucleotides read TGTGCCAGCAGCAGTGGACAGGGTATGAGGACCGGGGAGCTGTTTTTT. This gives the protein CASSSGQGMRTGELFF.

This clonotype has at least ten counts. J is TRBJ2-5 and V is TRBV18; D is uncertain. This CDR3 is built from 13 residues. V was trimmed by 2 bases and J by 2 bases, leaving 6 bases between them. The germline CDR1 and CDR2 sequences are KGHSH and LQKENI. In DNA, the CDR3 is TGTGCCAGCTCACCATCACAACAAGAGACCCAGTACTTC. It specifies CASSPSQQETQYF.

This clonotype has ten or more counts. The chain is built from TRBV7-6 and TRBJ2-3; TRBD2 aligns across 7 bases. V trimming: 4 bases; J trimming: 0 bases; junction bases outside the gene matches: 7. The CDR3 spans 16 residues. Germline CDR1 and CDR2: SGHVS and FNYEAQ. The CDR3 reads CASSSPWRGSTDTQYF. Written as DNA, the CDR3 is TGTGCCAGCAGCTCACCCTGGCGGGGGAGCACAGATACGCAGTATTTT.